One sample yielded the 2 T cell receptor beta chains listed below, sequenced in a study of cytomegalovirus exposure and HLA in healthy donors. The primer mix had 60 Vbeta and 13 Jbeta primers. Sequencing used immunoSEQ multiplex PCR; TCRdb keeps in-frame clones, though not all of them. The sample lists around 150,000 clones, nearly 80% occurring once. Sequencing used PBMCs. These receptors all stem from a woman aged 50 to 60 in good health and CMV-seropositive.

The chain links TRBV7-2 to TRBJ2-1, with 10 bases lining up with TRBD2. The CDR3 length is 16 residues. The germline CDR1 and CDR2 sequences are SGHTA and FQGNSA. The ends lost 1 base at V and 9 bases at J; junction bases unmatched: 9. As DNA, the CDR3 is TGTGCCAGCAGCTTAGGTGGTAGCGGGGGGATGGGTGAGCAGTTCTTC. Protein product: CASSLGGSGGMGEQFF.

This chain uses TRBV7-6 with TRBJ1-1; 9 bases are a match to TRBD1. The CDR3 spans 16 residues. The germline V gene encodes CDR1 SGHVS and CDR2 FNYEAQ. Trimming cost V 5 bases and J 6 bases; bases outside gene matches: 13. The CDR3 sequence: CASSGGLGQGLAEAFF. The CDR3 DNA follows: TGTGCCAGCAGCGGAGGGTTAGGACAGGGGCTGGCTGAAGCTTTCTTT.